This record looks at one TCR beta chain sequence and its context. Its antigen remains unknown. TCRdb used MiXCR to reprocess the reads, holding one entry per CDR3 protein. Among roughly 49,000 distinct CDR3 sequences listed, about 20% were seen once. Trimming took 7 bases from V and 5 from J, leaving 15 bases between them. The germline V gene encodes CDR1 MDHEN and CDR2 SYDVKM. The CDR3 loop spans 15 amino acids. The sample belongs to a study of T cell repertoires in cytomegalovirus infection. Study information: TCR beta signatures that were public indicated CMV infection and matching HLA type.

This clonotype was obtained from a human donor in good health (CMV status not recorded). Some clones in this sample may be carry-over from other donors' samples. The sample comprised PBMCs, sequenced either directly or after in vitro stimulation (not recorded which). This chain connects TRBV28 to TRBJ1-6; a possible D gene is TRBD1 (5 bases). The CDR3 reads CASNSGAINNSPLHF. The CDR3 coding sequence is TGTGCCAGCAACTCCGGGGCAATTAATAATTCACCCCTCCACTTT.